These 18 T cell receptor beta chains originate from one sample sequenced in a study of shared clonotypes between healthy human individuals. Using immunoSEQ multiplex PCR, the repertoire was profiled, and TCRdb retains in-frame clones only, with some absent. The table records hundreds of thousands of clones, over 90% of them present only once. Naive-designated CD8 cells lacked CD45RO, were positively enriched for CCR7, and omitted terminally differentiated effector memory CD45RA+ cells. The source material was naive CD8+ T cells sorted from blood. These receptors originate from a man under 40 in good health.

The chain carries TRBV13 and TRBJ2-2; no clear D gene. Germline V CDR1 and CDR2: PRHDT, FYEKMQ (reference sequence). Between the trimmed V and J ends, which lost 7 bases and 4 bases, there was a span of 10 bases. This CDR3 is built from 13 residues. CDR3 residues: CASTLGITGELFF. Here the CDR3 DNA reads TGTGCCAGCACTTTAGGGATCACCGGGGAGCTGTTTTTT.

The CDR3 reads CASSLPGGSYEQYF. The CDR3 DNA follows: TGCGCCAGCAGCTTACCAGGGGGGAGCTACGAGCAGTACTTC. The rearrangement joins TRBV5-1 to TRBJ2-7; tentatively, D is TRBD1 (7 bases). Germline assignment: CDR1 SGHRS and CDR2 YFSETQ. V lost 2 bases, J lost 3 bases, and 12 bases lay in between. This CDR3 spans 14 amino acids. Using reference TRBV5-1 and TRBJ2-7 for the parts outside the CDR3, the full variable domain is KAGVTQTPRYLIKTRGQQVTLSCSPISGHRSVSWYQQTPGQGLQFLFEYFSETQRNKGNFPGRFSGRQFSNSRSEMNVSTLELGDSALYLCASSLPGGSYEQYFGPGTRLTVT.

V usage is TRBV4-1 and J usage is TRBJ2-3, with TRBD2 matching 11 bases. Trimming took 6 bases from V and 0 from J; bases not matched to a gene: 5. Looked up from germline, CDR1 is MGHRA and CDR2 is YSYEKL. This CDR3 comprises 16 residues. CDR3 sequence reads: CASRYTSGRSTDTQYF. In nucleotides, the CDR3 is TGCGCCAGCAGATATACTAGCGGGAGAAGCACAGATACGCAGTATTTT.

The rearrangement links TRBV29-1 to TRBJ2-1, with 7 bases that match TRBD1. Germline CDR1 SQVTM, CDR2 ANQGSEA. V shed 3 bases, J shed 9 bases, and the junction held 5 bases outside the gene matches. CDR3 length: 12 amino acids. This CDR3 reads CSVDEQGLEQFF. The CDR3 DNA is TGCAGCGTTGATGAACAGGGGCTTGAGCAGTTCTTC.

The chain uses TRBV5-6 and TRBJ2-7; 8 nucleotides match TRBD2. CDR3 length: 13 residues. Germline V gene data show CDR1 as SGHDT and CDR2 as YYEEEE. Germline trimming cut 6 bases from V and 3 bases from J; bases unmatched to any gene: 5. CDR3 DNA: TGTGCCAGCACCGAACTAGCGGACTACGAGCAGTACTTC. Residues: CASTELADYEQYF.

The gene calls are TRBV7-9 and TRBJ2-1, with 9 positions matching TRBD1. From germline, CDR1 is SEHNR and CDR2 FQNEAQ (reference sequence). The CDR3 has 17 amino acids. V lost 1 base, J lost 5 bases, and 9 bases stayed unmatched. This chain's CDR3 is CASSLVFPGQGNNEQFF. CDR3 bases: TGTGCCAGCAGCTTAGTCTTCCCCGGACAGGGGAACAATGAGCAGTTCTTC.

V gene TRBV18 combines with J gene TRBJ2-7, with 9 bases identical to TRBD1. V lost 5 bases to trimming and J lost 7 bases; unmatched junction nucleotides: 3. The germline V gene has CDR1 KGHSH and CDR2 LQKENI. This CDR3 comprises 12 residues. In DNA, the CDR3 is TGTGCCAGCTCAGGACAGGGGAAGGAGCAGTACTTC. Translating it yields CASSGQGKEQYF.

Details on this clone: Other DNA sequences in the sample encode the same CDR3. This sequence joins TRBV7-9 and TRBJ1-1; D is unresolved. The CDR3 is made up of 15 amino acids. Trimming stripped 1 base from V and 0 bases from J, with 9 bases between. Germline V CDR1 and CDR2: SEHNR, FQNEAQ (reference sequence). This CDR3 is CASSLGLGVNTEAFF. The CDR3 coding sequence is TGTGCCAGCAGCTTAGGGCTAGGAGTGAACACTGAAGCTTTCTTT. Filled out from reference TRBV7-9 and TRBJ1-1, the complete variable domain reads DTGVSQNPRHKITKRGQNVTFRCDPISEHNRLYWYRQTLGQGPEFLTYFQNEAQLEKSRLLSDRFSAERPKGSFSTLEIQRTEQGDSAMYLCASSLGLGVNTEAFFGQGTRLTVV.

The chain has TRBV27 and TRBJ2-2, with TRBD1 identical over 7 bases. V shed 2 bases, J shed 1 base, and the junction held 4 bases outside the gene matches. This CDR3 region has 16 residues. The germline CDR1 and CDR2 sequences are MNHEY and SMNVEV (reference sequence). The CDR3 sequence: CASSLLDRVNTGELFF. The CDR3 nucleotides read TGTGCCAGCAGTTTACTTGACAGGGTGAACACCGGGGAGCTGTTTTTT.

Only one count was recorded for this clone. CDR3 sequence: CASSGGYYEQYF. The CDR3 bases are TGTGCCAGCAGCGGCGGGTACTACGAGCAGTACTTC. The chain employs TRBV28 and TRBJ2-7; weak D call: TRBD2 (5 bases). The V end lost 6 bases, the J end lost 3 bases, and 9 bases lay between the germline ends. The germline CDR1 and CDR2 sequences are MDHEN and SYDVKM. The CDR3 consists of 12 residues.

The table lists this clone with a count of one. The chain is built from TRBV9 and TRBJ2-3; no clear D gene. The germline CDR1 and CDR2 sequences are SGDLS and YYNGEE. The CDR3 has 17 residues. Trimming left V 0 bases short and J 0 bases short, with 14 bases between. CDR3 bases: TGTGCCAGCAGCGTAGCCCCCGAAACCCCTAGCACAGATACGCAGTATTTT. It yields the protein CASSVAPETPSTDTQYF. Combining the CDR3 with reference TRBV9 and TRBJ2-3 gives the whole variable domain DSGVTQTPKHLITATGQRVTLRCSPRSGDLSVYWYQQSLDQGLQFLIQYYNGEERAKGNILERFSAQQFPDLHSELNLSSLELGDSALYFCASSVAPETPSTDTQYFGPGTRLTVL.

The chain uses TRBV7-6 and TRBJ1-3; D not resolved. CDR1 is SGHVS and CDR2 is FNYEAQ in the germline V gene. This CDR3 region has 16 residues. V lost 4 bases and J 0 bases, leaving 13 bases between the germline ends. The CDR3 protein is CASSSRPADSGNTIYF. The CDR3 nucleotides are TGTGCCAGCAGCTCTAGGCCCGCGGACTCTGGAAACACCATATATTTT. Full variable domain (rest looked up from reference TRBV7-6 and TRBJ1-3): GAGVSQSPRYKVTKRGQDVALRCDPISGHVSLYWYRQALGQGPEFLTYFNYEAQQDKSGLPNDRFSAERPEGSISTLTIQRTEQRDSAMYRCASSSRPADSGNTIYFGEGSWLTVV.

The chain joins TRBV7-3 to TRBJ2-1; 7 nucleotides align to TRBD2. CDR3 length equals 16 residues. J was trimmed by 2 bases and V by 2 bases; bases with no gene match: 6. Per the germline V gene, CDR1 is SGHTA and CDR2 is FQGTGA. CDR3 in amino acids: CASSLSAGAPYNEQFF. Written as DNA, the CDR3 is TGTGCCAGCAGCTTATCTGCGGGAGCACCCTACAATGAGCAGTTCTTC.

The CDR3 DNA sequence: TGTGCCAGCAGTCGGGGACTAGGCTCCTACAATGAGCAGTTCTTC. This encodes CASSRGLGSYNEQFF. The genes are TRBV27 and TRBJ2-1, with TRBD2 matching over 8 bases. Losses at the gene ends were 5 bases for V and 0 bases for J; bases not matched to a gene: 3. Germline CDR1 and CDR2: MNHEY and SMNVEV (reference sequence). This CDR3 comprises 15 residues.

This clone was seen only once. The chain uses TRBV9 and TRBJ2-2; 9 bases are shared with TRBD2. Germline CDR1 is SGDLS and CDR2 is YYNGEE. J gave up 4 bases and V 3 bases, and 10 bases lay outside the gene matches. This CDR3 has 17 residues. The CDR3 sequence: CASSEGGLADFTGELFF. In nucleotides, the CDR3 is TGTGCCAGCAGCGAGGGGGGACTAGCTGATTTCACCGGGGAGCTGTTTTTT.

The chain recombines TRBV11-2 with TRBJ2-2; 7 positions agree with TRBD2. V shed 3 bases, J shed 4 bases, and the junction held 11 bases outside the gene matches. Per the germline V gene, CDR1 is SGHAT and CDR2 is FQNNGV. The CDR3 is 17 residues long. CDR3 in amino acids: CASSLGRGRSVTGELFF. The CDR3 nucleotides are TGTGCCAGCAGCTTGGGGAGGGGTAGGTCGGTCACCGGGGAGCTGTTTTTT.

The CDR3 sequence: CASRAQTRAFF. The DNA of the CDR3 is TGTGCAAGTCGAGCCCAAACACGAGCTTTCTTT. The genes are TRBV12-2 and TRBJ1-1. TRBV12-2 is an annotated pseudogene. The CDR3 length is 11 residues.

The V and J genes are TRBV27 and TRBJ2-1; the match to TRBD2 covers 10 bases. Unmatched junction bases numbered 6, after V lost 5 bases and J lost 8 bases. CDR1 and CDR2 (germline): MNHEY, SMNVEV (reference sequence). This CDR3 comprises 14 residues. The CDR3 DNA reads TGTGCCAGCAGTGAGACTAGCGGGTACGATGAGCAGTTCTTC. It yields the protein CASSETSGYDEQFF.